This is a list of T cell receptor beta chains from one sample in a study of CD8 T cells in Susac syndrome. TCRdb recomputed calls from the immunoSEQ multiplex PCR reads with MiXCR, one row per CDR3 protein. The table has approximately 100,000 distinct CDR3 sequences, 80% to 95% seen once. Sequenced input: CD4+ T cells from PBMCs. These receptors all come from a human donor in good health. Each CDR3 is given with its conserved first and last residue. The D gene is left open where the match is weak. Clone sizes are given selectively: once, few, many, or a class where the clone is expanded.

J: TRBJ2-7; V: TRBV7-2; size: -; D: -; CDR3: CASSLGGDTYYEQYF; DNA: TGTGCCAGCAGCTTAGGCGGGGATACCTACTACGAGCAGTACTTC
J: TRBJ2-1; V: TRBV7-9; size: -; D: -; CDR3: CASSLGPAASSYNEQFF; DNA: TGTGCCAGCAGCTTAGGCCCCGCTGCGAGCTCCTACAATGAGCAGTTCTTC
J: TRBJ1-2; V: TRBV6-5; size: -; D: TRBD1; CDR3: CASSSGQGDYGYTF; DNA: TGTGCCAGCAGTTCCGGACAGGGGGACTATGGCTACACCTTC
J: TRBJ2-7; V: TRBV6-4; size: once; D: -; CDR3: CASSQQANLKSNEQYF; DNA: TGTGCCAGCAGTCAGCAGGCAAATCTGAAGTCCAACGAGCAGTACTTC
J: TRBJ2-7; V: TRBV4-3; size: -; D: TRBD2; CDR3: CASSQELAGGKAEQYF; DNA: TGCGCCAGCAGCCAAGAGCTAGCGGGAGGTAAAGCCGAGCAGTACTTC
J: TRBJ1-4; V: TRBV21-1; size: -; D: -; CDR3: CASSKVRTGIGGATNEKLFF; DNA: TGTGCCAGCAGCAAAGTGAGGACAGGGATCGGGGGTGCAACTAATGAAAAACTGTTTTTT
J: TRBJ2-3; V: TRBV10-3; size: -; D: TRBD1; CDR3: CAIRDLEGAKDTQYF; DNA: TGTGCCATCAGGGATCTCGAGGGGGCCAAAGATACGCAGTATTTT
J: TRBJ2-1; V: TRBV6-2/TRBV6-3; size: once; D: -; CDR3: CASSPAYDEGFF; DNA: TGTGCCAGCAGTCCAGCGTATGACGAGGGGTTCTTC
J: TRBJ1-2; V: TRBV5-1; size: -; D: TRBD1; CDR3: CASTLGQGGGYTF; DNA: TGCGCCAGCACCCTGGGACAGGGCGGCGGCTACACCTTC
J: TRBJ2-4; V: TRBV2; size: -; D: TRBD1; CDR3: CASFRDRGGKNIQYF; DNA: TGTGCCAGTTTCCGGGACAGGGGAGGCAAAAACATTCAGTACTTC
J: TRBJ2-7; V: TRBV20-1; size: -; D: -; CDR3: CSASRLGEQYF; DNA: TGCAGTGCGTCTAGACTTGGCGAGCAGTACTTC
J: TRBJ1-1; V: TRBV20-1; size: -; D: -; CDR3: CSARDPQVNTEAFF; DNA: TGCAGTGCTAGAGATCCCCAGGTAAACACTGAAGCTTTCTTT
J: TRBJ2-2; V: TRBV20-1; size: -; D: TRBD1; CDR3: CSAWDRYTGELFF; DNA: TGCAGTGCCTGGGACAGGTACACCGGGGAGCTGTTTTTT
J: TRBJ2-5; V: TRBV29-1; size: -; D: TRBD1; CDR3: CSVGQGLETQYF; DNA: TGCAGCGTCGGACAGGGGTTGGAGACCCAGTACTTC
J: TRBJ1-2; V: TRBV6-2/TRBV6-3; size: -; D: TRBD1; CDR3: CASSSDRGMGYGYTF; DNA: TGTGCCAGCAGTTCCGACAGGGGTATGGGCTATGGCTACACCTTC
J: TRBJ2-5; V: TRBV7-9; size: -; D: -; CDR3: CASSLRDGRQETQYF; DNA: TGTGCCAGCAGCTTACGGGATGGGCGGCAAGAGACCCAGTACTTC
J: TRBJ2-5; V: TRBV3-1; size: -; D: TRBD2; CDR3: CATTRTSGGGQETQYF; DNA: TGTGCCACGACCAGGACTAGCGGGGGCGGGCAAGAGACCCAGTACTTC
J: TRBJ2-7; V: TRBV4-3; size: -; D: TRBD2; CDR3: CASSLTQGSGRHEQYF; DNA: TGCGCCAGCAGCCTCACTCAGGGTAGCGGGAGACACGAGCAGTACTTC
J: TRBJ2-3; V: TRBV9; size: once; D: -; CDR3: CASSEGRTDTQYF; DNA: TGTGCCAGCAGCGAGGGACGCACAGATACGCAGTATTTT
J: TRBJ2-3; V: TRBV2; size: -; D: TRBD2; CDR3: CASRATSGEGDTQYF; DNA: TGTGCCAGCAGGGCGACTAGCGGGGAGGGAGATACGCAGTATTTT
J: TRBJ2-1; V: TRBV4-3; size: -; D: -; CDR3: CASSPRTENEQFF; DNA: TGCGCCAGCAGCCCCCGGACAGAGAATGAGCAGTTCTTC
J: TRBJ2-7; V: TRBV6-1; size: -; D: -; CDR3: CASSEAVIGYEQYF; DNA: TGTGCCAGCAGTGAAGCGGTCATTGGGTACGAGCAGTACTTC
J: TRBJ2-2; V: TRBV3-1; size: -; D: TRBD2; CDR3: CASSPFGLAGLTGELFF; DNA: TGTGCCAGCAGCCCATTCGGACTAGCGGGGTTGACCGGGGAGCTGTTTTTT
J: TRBJ2-7; V: TRBV23-1; size: few; D: -; CDR3: CARGCEQYF; DNA: TGCGCCAGAGGCTGCGAGCAGTACTTC
J: TRBJ1-2; V: TRBV7-9; size: -; D: -; CDR3: CASSTQTQNYGYTF; DNA: TGTGCCAGCAGCACCCAGACTCAGAACTATGGCTACACCTTC
J: TRBJ1-1; V: TRBV7-9; size: -; D: TRBD1; CDR3: CASGQGTEAFF; DNA: TGTGCCAGCGGACAGGGGACTGAAGCTTTCTTT
J: TRBJ2-6; V: TRBV25-1; size: -; D: TRBD1; CDR3: CASSRTGGSGANVLTF; DNA: TGTGCCAGCAGTAGGACAGGGGGCTCTGGGGCCAACGTCCTGACTTTC
J: TRBJ1-2; V: TRBV5-6; size: -; D: -; CDR3: CASSLADGYTF; DNA: TGTGCCAGCAGCTTGGCCGATGGCTACACCTTC
J: TRBJ2-5; V: TRBV7-3; size: -; D: TRBD2; CDR3: CASSFASGRQETQYF; DNA: TGTGCCAGCAGCTTCGCTAGCGGGAGGCAAGAGACCCAGTACTTC